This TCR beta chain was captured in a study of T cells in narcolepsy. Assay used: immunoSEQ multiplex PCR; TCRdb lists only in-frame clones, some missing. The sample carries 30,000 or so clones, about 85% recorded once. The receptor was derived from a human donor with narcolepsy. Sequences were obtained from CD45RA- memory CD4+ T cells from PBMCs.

CDR3 DNA sequence: TGTGCCAGCTCACCTCTACAGGGCAGTAGGTCACCCCTCCACTTT. This codes for CASSPLQGSRSPLHF. The gene calls are TRBV18 and TRBJ1-6; TRBD1 is a possible D gene (6 bases). This CDR3 is 15 amino acids long. Germline V gene lookup returns CDR1 KGHSH and CDR2 LQKENI. Trimming removed 3 bases at V and 10 bases at J, with 16 bases between. Full variable domain (outside the CDR3, taken from reference TRBV18 and TRBJ1-6): NAGVMQNPRHLVRRRGQEARLRCSPMKGHSHVYWYRQLPEEGLKFMVYLQKENIIDESGMPKERFSAEFPKEGPSILRIQQVVRGDSAAYFCASSPLQGSRSPLHFGNGTRLTVT.